This TCR beta chain was recorded in a study of beta chain features in type 1 diabetes. General observations from the study: In every one of the four CD4+ subsets, TCRB CDR3s were moderately but significantly shorter in Type 1 diabetes patients.

Each of the CD4+ naive, central memory, regulatory and stem cell-like memory populations was sorted via CD45RO/CCR7/CD25/CD127/CD95/CD27. Looked up from germline, CDR1 is GTSNPN and CDR2 is SVGIG (reference sequence). The CDR3 sequence is 14 residues long. The V end lost 0 bases, the J end lost 9 bases, and 15 bases lay between the germline ends. This clone showed up just a few times. Its antigen is as yet unknown. TCRB transcripts that were expressed got sequenced, as all of the isolated RNA had been reverse transcribed. Sequencing was performed with immunoSEQ multiplex PCR; in TCRdb, only in-frame clones are kept and a portion is missing. The sample carries roughly 730,000 clones, around 15% recorded once.

The sequencing sample was made of naive CD4+ T cells from blood. V gene TRBV30 combines with J gene TRBJ1-5; D is uncertain. The source is a man between 18 and 35 years old with type 1 diabetes. The chain's CDR3 is CAWSVGAAEGPQHF. The CDR3 nucleotides are TGTGCCTGGAGTGTAGGAGCAGCCGAAGGGCCCCAGCATTTT.